This T cell receptor (beta chain) appears in the sequencing data of a study of blood T cells in healthy people across ages. Across the whole study: Researchers report that template switching captured about one barcoded beta molecule per two T cells.

As concerns this clonotype: Its antigen is unidentified.

With a J-beta primer mix and a sample-barcoded 5' primer, a second PCR ran 7 to 11 cycles. Each cDNA molecule, via a template-switch adaptor with 12 random nucleotides, was tagged. TCRdb re-called the 5' RACE reads through MiXCR, storing one row per CDR3 protein. This table holds 1.5 million to 2 million distinct CDR3 sequences, roughly 52% found once. Whole-study findings and limits: The study could not conclusively compare naive and antigen-experienced cells, given its unsorted PBMCs. The study lacked donor CMV status, which possibly confounded expanded clonotype changes.

This CDR3 comprises 13 residues. V lost 8 bases and J lost 5, with 15 bases in between. Germline CDR1 and CDR2: SGHTA and FQGNSA. The chain recombines TRBV7-2 with TRBJ1-1, with D perhaps matching TRBD1 (5 bases). Material for sequencing was blood. The TCR originated in a woman in her forties in good health. This chain's CDR3 is CASSIKEGTEAFF. The CDR3 nucleotides are TGTGCCAGCTCCATTAAGGAGGGGACTGAAGCTTTCTTT.